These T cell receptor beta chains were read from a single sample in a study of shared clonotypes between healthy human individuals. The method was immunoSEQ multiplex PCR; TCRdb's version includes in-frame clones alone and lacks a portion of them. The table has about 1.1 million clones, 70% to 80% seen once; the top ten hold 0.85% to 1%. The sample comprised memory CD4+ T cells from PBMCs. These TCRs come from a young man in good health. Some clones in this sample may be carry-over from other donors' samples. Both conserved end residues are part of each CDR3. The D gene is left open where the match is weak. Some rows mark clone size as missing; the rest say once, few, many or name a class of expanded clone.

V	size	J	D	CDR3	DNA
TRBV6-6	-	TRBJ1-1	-	CASSYSRTQAEAFF	TGTGCCAGCAGTTACTCGCGGACTCAGGCTGAAGCTTTCTTT
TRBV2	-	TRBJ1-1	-	CASSVEVGYTEAFF	TGTGCCAGCAGTGTGGAGGTGGGGTACACTGAAGCTTTCTTT
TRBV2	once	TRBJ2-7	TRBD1	CASSSDRGAYEQYF	TGTGCCAGCAGTTCCGACAGGGGGGCCTACGAGCAGTACTTC
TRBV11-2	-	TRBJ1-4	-	CASSLDRVGGGKLFF	TGTGCCAGCAGCTTAGACAGGGTCGGTGGGGGGAAACTGTTTTTT
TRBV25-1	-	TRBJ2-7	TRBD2	CASTKIGGRRQYF	TGTGCCAGCACCAAAATCGGGGGGAGGCGGCAGTACTTC
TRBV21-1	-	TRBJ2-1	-	CASSLGQFF	TGTGCCAGCAGCTTGGGGCAGTTCTTC
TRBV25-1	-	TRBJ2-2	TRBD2	CASSGSGTSAPTGELFF	TGTGCCAGCAGTGGGTCCGGGACTAGCGCGCCCACCGGGGAGCTGTTTTTT
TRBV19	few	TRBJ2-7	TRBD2	CASRRTSGKGEQYF	TGTGCCAGTAGGCGGACTAGCGGGAAGGGGGAGCAGTACTTC
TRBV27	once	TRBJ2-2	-	CASSFWGTGELFF	TGTGCCAGCAGTTTCTGGGGGACCGGGGAGCTGTTTTTT
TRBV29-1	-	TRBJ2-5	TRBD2	CSAGEGLAGGPQETQYF	TGCAGCGCTGGGGAAGGACTAGCGGGAGGCCCCCAAGAGACCCAGTACTTC
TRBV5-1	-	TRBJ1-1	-	CASSFVGLSLNTEAFF	TGCGCCAGCAGCTTCGTCGGGTTATCCTTGAACACTGAAGCTTTCTTT
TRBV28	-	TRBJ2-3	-	CASRRGHYTDTQYF	TGTGCCAGCAGACGAGGACATTACACAGATACGCAGTATTTT
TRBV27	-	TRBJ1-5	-	CASSWDALGNQPQHF	TGTGCCAGCAGTTGGGACGCCCTGGGGAATCAGCCCCAGCATTTT
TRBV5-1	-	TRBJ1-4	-	CASSPQGGDNEKLFF	TGCGCCAGCAGCCCGCAAGGAGGCGATAATGAAAAACTGTTTTTT
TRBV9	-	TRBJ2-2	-	CASSVGGPSSTGELFF	TGTGCCAGCAGCGTAGGGGGACCGTCAAGCACCGGGGAGCTGTTTTTT
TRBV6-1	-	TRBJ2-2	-	CASRGQPEAGELFF	TGTGCCAGCAGAGGGCAGCCGGAGGCCGGGGAGCTGTTTTTT
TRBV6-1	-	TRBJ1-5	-	CASSVYGELGQPQHF	TGTGCCAGCAGTGTTTATGGAGAGTTGGGTCAGCCCCAGCATTTT
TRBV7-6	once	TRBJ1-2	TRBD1	CASSLTRDRGGYTF	TGTGCCAGCAGCCTCACAAGGGACAGGGGAGGATACACCTTC
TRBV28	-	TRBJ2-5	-	CASTLEAGRGRHF	TGTGCCAGCACCCTAGAGGCTGGAAGGGGTAGGCACTTC
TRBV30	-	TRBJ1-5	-	CAWNGQRGQPQHF	TGTGCCTGGAACGGTCAGCGGGGGCAGCCCCAGCATTTT
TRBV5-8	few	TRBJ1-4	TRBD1	CASSTTGEKLFF	TGTGCCAGCAGCACGACAGGGGAAAAACTGTTTTTT
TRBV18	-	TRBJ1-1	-	CASSSGTPGEAFF	TGTGCCAGCTCATCTGGGACACCGGGGGAAGCTTTCTTT
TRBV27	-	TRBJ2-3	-	CATTPGWGVGATDTQYF	TGTGCCACCACCCCCGGTTGGGGTGTTGGGGCCACAGATACGCAGTATTTT
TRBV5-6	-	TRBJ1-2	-	CASRQGWTVISPNYGYTF	TGTGCCAGCAGACAGGGTTGGACAGTAATAAGCCCTAACTATGGCTACACCTTC